This section outlines one TCR beta chain sequence together with its context. This record comes from a study of blood T cell repertoires in COVID-19. Overall study: The United States, Italy and Spain supplied acute and convalescent COVID-19 samples. PBMCs, B-cell-depleted T cells, or T cells provided the cDNA or gDNA that made up the material.

As processed by the authors: Quantification of nucleated cells was approximated via reference gene primer amplification. Here immunoSEQ multiplex PCR was the method, and the copy in TCRdb shows in-frame clones only, minus some. V and J calls and clone size come straight from that table; D and trimming were deduced from the DNA. The sample has about 110,000 clones; just over 75% are singletons. CDR1 is ENHRY, CDR2 SYGVKD, per germline. The CDR3 has 14 residues. After removal of 10 bases from V and 4 bases from J, the junction contained 11 bases not matched to a gene. Sequenced material: peripheral blood. The gene calls are TRBV10-3 and TRBJ1-2; 8 bases are a match to TRBD1. This TCR came from an elderly woman with acute or convalescent COVID-19. The CDR3 DNA reads as TGTGCCACGACCCCGGAGACAGGGGCCTATGGCTACACCTTC. Encoded protein: CATTPETGAYGYTF.